The sequence of this T cell receptor (beta chain) was determined in a study of T cell changes during pregnancy in multiple sclerosis. Assay: immunoSEQ multiplex PCR; the TCRdb copy retains only in-frame clones and omits some. The table lists approximately 110,000 clones, approximately 90% of them singletons. Sequenced material: peripheral blood, taken in the third trimester of pregnancy. The receptor was derived from a female donor with multiple sclerosis, enrolled in a pregnancy study.

CDR3 coding DNA: TGTGCCAGCAGTTTGACGGGAGGGTCCCACAATGAGCAGTTCTTC. Encoded protein: CASSLTGGSHNEQFF. The V and J genes are TRBV27 and TRBJ2-1; 8 bases agree with TRBD2. Germline V lookup: CDR1 MNHEY, CDR2 SMNVEV (reference sequence). The V and J ends lost 3 bases and 5 bases, in that order; junction bases with no gene match: 6. There are 15 residues in the CDR3.